Sequencing of this T cell receptor (beta chain) was carried out in a study of technical replicates of blood from a few donors. TCRdb's table, derived via immunoSEQ multiplex PCR, lists solely in-frame clones and lacks some. The data contain around 70,000 clones, approximately 97% of them singletons. The receptor comes from a human donor in good health. Specimen: T cells isolated from PBMCs.

The chain's CDR3 is CASRPGRDTQYF. The CDR3 region has the DNA TGTGCCAGCCGCCCGGGTCGAGATACGCAGTATTTT. The V call is TRBV7-2, the J call TRBJ2-3, with D hard to call. Between the trimmed V and J ends, which lost 8 bases and 5 bases, there was a span of 11 bases. The V gene's germline CDR1 is SGHTA and CDR2 FQGNSA. CDR3 length equals 12 residues.